Below, one T cell receptor beta chain is given with its context. Its specificity is unknown. These data are taken from a study of neoadjuvant nivolumab and ipilimumab in lung cancer. Study-level results: TCR richness and clonality were higher in tumors than adjacent uninvolved lung.

Profiled with immunoSEQ multiplex PCR; TCRdb holds only in-frame clones, not every one. The profile shows 25,000 to 30,000 clones, around 86% of them singletons. Looked up from germline, CDR1 is WSHSY and CDR2 is SAAADI. The CDR3 contains 17 residues. V lost 1 base and J lost 2; bases outside the gene matches: 6. The TCR was taken from an adult with non-small cell lung cancer. The chain carries TRBV10-2 and TRBJ1-3; 9 bases fit TRBD1. This specimen was tumor tissue, taken after neoadjuvant nivolumab, alone or with ipilimumab, at or shortly before surgery. For the CDR3, the DNA is TGCGCCAGCAGTGAGTACGTACAGGGGGCTACTGGAAACACCATATATTTT. Encoded protein: CASSEYVQGATGNTIYF.